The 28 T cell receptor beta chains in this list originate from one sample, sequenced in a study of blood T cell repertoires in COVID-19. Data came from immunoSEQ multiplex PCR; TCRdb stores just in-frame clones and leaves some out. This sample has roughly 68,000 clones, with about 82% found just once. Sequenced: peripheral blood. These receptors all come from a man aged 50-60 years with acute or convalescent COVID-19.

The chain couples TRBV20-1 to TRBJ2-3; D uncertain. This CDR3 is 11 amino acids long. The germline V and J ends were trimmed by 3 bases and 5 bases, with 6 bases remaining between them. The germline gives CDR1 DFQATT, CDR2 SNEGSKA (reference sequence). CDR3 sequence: CSASLLDTQYF. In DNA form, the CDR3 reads TGCAGTGCTAGTCTCTTAGATACGCAGTATTTT.

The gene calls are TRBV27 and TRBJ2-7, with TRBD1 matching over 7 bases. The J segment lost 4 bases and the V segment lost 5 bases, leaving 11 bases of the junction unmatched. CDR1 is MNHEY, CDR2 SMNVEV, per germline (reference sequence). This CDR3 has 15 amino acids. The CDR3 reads CASSPSTGVGYEQYF. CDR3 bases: TGTGCCAGCAGTCCGTCCACAGGGGTGGGTTACGAGCAGTACTTC.

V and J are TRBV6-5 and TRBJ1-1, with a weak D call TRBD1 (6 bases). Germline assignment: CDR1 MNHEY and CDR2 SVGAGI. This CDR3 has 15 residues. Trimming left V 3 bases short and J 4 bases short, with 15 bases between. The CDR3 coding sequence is TGTGCCAGCAGTTATTTCCCTACAGGGTCCACTGAAGCTTTCTTT. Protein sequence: CASSYFPTGSTEAFF.

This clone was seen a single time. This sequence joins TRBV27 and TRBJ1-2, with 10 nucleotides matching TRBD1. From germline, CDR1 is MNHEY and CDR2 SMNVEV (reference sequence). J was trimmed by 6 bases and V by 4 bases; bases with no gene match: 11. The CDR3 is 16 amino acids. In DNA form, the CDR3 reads TGTGCCAGCAGTTCCCTTCGGGGGACAGGGGATCATGGCTACACCTTC. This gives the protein CASSSLRGTGDHGYTF.

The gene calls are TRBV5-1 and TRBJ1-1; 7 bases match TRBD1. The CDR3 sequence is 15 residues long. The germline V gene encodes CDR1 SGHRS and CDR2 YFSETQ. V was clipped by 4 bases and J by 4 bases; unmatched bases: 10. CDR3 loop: CASSRGQPGGTEAFF. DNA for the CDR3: TGCGCCAGCAGCAGGGGACAGCCAGGGGGCACTGAAGCTTTCTTT.

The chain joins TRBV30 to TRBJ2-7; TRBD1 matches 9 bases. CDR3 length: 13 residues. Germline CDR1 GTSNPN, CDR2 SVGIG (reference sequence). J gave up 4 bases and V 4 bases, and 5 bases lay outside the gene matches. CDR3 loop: CAWTGTGLYEQYF. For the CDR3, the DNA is TGTGCCTGGACCGGGACAGGGTTGTACGAGCAGTACTTC. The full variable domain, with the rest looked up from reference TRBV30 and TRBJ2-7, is SQTIHQWPATLVQPVGSPLSLECTVEGTSNPNLYWYRQAAGRGLQLLFYSVGIGQISSEVPQNLSASRPQDRQFILSSKKLLLSDSGFYLCAWTGTGLYEQYFGPGTRLTVT.

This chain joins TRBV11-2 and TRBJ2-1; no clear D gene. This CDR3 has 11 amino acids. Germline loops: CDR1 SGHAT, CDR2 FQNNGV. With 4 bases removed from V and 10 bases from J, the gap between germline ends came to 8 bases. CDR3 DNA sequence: TGTGCCAGCAGCTCCACTTTGGAGCAGTTCTTC. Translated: CASSSTLEQFF. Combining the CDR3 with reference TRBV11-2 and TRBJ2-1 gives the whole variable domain EAGVAQSPRYKIIEKRQSVAFWCNPISGHATLYWYQQILGQGPKLLIQFQNNGVVDDSQLPKDRFSAERLKGVDSTLKIQPAKLEDSAVYLCASSSTLEQFFGPGTRLTVL.

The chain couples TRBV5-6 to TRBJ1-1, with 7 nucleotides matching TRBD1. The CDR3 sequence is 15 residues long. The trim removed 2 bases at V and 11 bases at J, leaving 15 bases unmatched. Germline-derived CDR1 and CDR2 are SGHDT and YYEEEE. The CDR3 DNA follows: TGTGCCAGCAGCTTTGACAGGGATGAGACTTTAGGGGCTTTCTTT. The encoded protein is CASSFDRDETLGAFF.

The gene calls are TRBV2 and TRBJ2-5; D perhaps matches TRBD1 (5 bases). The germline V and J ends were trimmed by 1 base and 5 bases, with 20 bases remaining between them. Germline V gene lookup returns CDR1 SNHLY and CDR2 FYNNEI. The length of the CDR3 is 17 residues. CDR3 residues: CASSEVPDTTLAETQYF. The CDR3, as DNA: TGTGCCAGCAGTGAAGTGCCGGACACCACTTTGGCGGAGACCCAGTACTTC. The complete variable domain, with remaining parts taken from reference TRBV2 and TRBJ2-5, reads EPEVTQTPSHQVTQMGQEVILRCVPISNHLYFYWYRQILGQKVEFLVSFYNNEISEKSEIFDDQFSVERPDGSNFTLKIRSTKLEDSAMYFCASSEVPDTTLAETQYFGPGTRLLVL.

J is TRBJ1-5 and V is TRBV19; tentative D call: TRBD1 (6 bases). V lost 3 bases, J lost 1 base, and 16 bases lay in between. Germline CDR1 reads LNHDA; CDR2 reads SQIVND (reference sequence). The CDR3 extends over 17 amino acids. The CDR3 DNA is TGTGCCAGTAGTATGGGGTTGAGGGGGATGAGCAATCAGCCCCAGCATTTT. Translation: CASSMGLRGMSNQPQHF.

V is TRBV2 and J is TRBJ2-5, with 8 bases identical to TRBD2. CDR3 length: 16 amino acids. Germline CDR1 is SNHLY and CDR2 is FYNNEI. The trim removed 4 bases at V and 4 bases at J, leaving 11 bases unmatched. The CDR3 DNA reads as TGTGCCAGCAGTGGTTTGGTCGGGGGGGCCTCAGAGACCCAGTACTTC. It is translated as CASSGLVGGASETQYF.

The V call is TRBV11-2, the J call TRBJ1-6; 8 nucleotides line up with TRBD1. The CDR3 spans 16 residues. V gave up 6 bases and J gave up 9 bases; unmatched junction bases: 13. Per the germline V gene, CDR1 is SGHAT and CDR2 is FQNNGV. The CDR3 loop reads CASSRLMGQEASPLHF. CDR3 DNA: TGTGCCAGCAGTCGACTAATGGGACAGGAGGCTTCACCCCTCCACTTT. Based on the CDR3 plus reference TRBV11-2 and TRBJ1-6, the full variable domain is EAGVAQSPRYKIIEKRQSVAFWCNPISGHATLYWYQQILGQGPKLLIQFQNNGVVDDSQLPKDRFSAERLKGVDSTLKIQPAKLEDSAVYLCASSRLMGQEASPLHFGNGTRLTVT.

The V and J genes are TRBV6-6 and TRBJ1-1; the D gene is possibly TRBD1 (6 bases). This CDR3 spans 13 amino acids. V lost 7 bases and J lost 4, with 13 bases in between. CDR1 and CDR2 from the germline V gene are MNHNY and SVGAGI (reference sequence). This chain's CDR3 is CASTRVGGTEAFF. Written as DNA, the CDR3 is TGTGCCAGCACCCGAGTAGGGGGCACTGAAGCTTTCTTT.

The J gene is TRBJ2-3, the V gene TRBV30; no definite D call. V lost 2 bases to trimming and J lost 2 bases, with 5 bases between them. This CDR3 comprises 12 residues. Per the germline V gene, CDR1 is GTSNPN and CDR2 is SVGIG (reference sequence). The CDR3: CAWSTVTDTQYF. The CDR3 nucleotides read TGTGCCTGGAGTACAGTCACAGATACGCAGTATTTT.

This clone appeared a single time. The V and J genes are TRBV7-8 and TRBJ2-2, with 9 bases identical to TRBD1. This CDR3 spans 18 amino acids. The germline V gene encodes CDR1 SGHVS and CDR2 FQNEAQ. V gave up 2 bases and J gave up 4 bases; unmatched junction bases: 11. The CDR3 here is CASSLYSPTGGPTGELFF. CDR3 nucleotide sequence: TGTGCCAGCAGCTTATACTCCCCGACAGGGGGACCCACCGGGGAGCTGTTTTTT.

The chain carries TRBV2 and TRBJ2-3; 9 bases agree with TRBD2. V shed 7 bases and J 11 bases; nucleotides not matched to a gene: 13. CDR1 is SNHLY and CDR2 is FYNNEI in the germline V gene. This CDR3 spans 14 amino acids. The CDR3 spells CASIKRGGGTEQYF. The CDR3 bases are TGTGCCAGCATCAAACGCGGGGGGGGCACGGAGCAGTATTTT.

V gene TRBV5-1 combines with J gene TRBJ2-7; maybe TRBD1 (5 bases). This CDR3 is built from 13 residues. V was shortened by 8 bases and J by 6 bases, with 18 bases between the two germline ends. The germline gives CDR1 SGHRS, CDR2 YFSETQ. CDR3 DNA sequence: TGCGCCAGTACGTCGACAGTCTGGGGCGAGCAGTACGTC. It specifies CASTSTVWGEQYV.

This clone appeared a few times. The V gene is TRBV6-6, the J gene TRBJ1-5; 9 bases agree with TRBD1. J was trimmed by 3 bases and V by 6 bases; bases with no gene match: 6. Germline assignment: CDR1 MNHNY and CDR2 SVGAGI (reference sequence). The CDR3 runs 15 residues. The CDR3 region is CASSRQGEYNQPQHF. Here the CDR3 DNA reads TGTGCCAGCAGCCGACAGGGGGAATACAATCAGCCCCAGCATTTT.

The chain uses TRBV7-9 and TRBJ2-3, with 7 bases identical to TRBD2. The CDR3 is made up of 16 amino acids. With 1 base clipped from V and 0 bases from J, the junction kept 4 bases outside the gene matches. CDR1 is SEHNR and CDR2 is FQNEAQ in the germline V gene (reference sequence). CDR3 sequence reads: CASSLGLGGSTDTQYF. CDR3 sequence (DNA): TGTGCCAGCAGCTTAGGCCTGGGGGGGAGCACAGATACGCAGTATTTT.

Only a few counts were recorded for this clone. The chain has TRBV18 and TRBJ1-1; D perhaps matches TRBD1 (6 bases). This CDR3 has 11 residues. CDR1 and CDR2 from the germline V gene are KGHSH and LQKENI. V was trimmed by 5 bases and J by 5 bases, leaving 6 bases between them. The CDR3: CASSTGTEAFF. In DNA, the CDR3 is TGTGCCAGCTCAACAGGGACTGAAGCTTTCTTT. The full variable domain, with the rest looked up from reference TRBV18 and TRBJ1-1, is NAGVMQNPRHLVRRRGQEARLRCSPMKGHSHVYWYRQLPEEGLKFMVYLQKENIIDESGMPKERFSAEFPKEGPSILRIQQVVRGDSAAYFCASSTGTEAFFGQGTRLTVV.

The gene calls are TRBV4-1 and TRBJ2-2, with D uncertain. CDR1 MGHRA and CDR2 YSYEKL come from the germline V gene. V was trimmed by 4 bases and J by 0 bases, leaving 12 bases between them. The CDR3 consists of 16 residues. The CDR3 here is CASSLMVAANTGELFF. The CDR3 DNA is TGCGCCAGCAGCCTTATGGTAGCTGCGAACACCGGGGAGCTGTTTTTT.

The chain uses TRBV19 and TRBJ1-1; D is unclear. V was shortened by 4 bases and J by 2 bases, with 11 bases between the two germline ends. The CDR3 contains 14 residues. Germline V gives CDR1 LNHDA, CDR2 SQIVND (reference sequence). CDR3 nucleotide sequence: TGTGCCAGTAGTACCGGGAGGGTAAACACTGAAGCTTTCTTT. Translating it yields CASSTGRVNTEAFF. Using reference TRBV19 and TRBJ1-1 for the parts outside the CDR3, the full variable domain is DGGITQSPKYLFRKEGQNVTLSCEQNLNHDAMYWYRQDPGQGLRLIYYSQIVNDFQKGDIAEGYSVSREKKESFPLTVTSAQKNPTAFYLCASSTGRVNTEAFFGQGTRLTVV.

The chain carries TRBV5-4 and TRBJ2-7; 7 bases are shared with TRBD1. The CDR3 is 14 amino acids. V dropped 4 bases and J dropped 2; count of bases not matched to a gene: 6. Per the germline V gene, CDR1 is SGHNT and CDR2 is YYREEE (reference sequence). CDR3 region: CASSIQGITYEQYF. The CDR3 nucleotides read TGTGCCAGCAGCATACAGGGGATCACCTACGAGCAGTACTTC.

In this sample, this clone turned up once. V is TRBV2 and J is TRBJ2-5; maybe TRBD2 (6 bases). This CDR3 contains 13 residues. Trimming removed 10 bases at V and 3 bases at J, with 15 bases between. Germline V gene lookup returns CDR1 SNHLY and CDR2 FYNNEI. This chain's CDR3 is CATLGDSKETQYF. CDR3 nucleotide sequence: TGTGCCACACTCGGGGACTCGAAAGAGACCCAGTACTTC. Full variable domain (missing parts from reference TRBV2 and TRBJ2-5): EPEVTQTPSHQVTQMGQEVILRCVPISNHLYFYWYRQILGQKVEFLVSFYNNEISEKSEIFDDQFSVERPDGSNFTLKIRSTKLEDSAMYFCATLGDSKETQYFGPGTRLLVL.

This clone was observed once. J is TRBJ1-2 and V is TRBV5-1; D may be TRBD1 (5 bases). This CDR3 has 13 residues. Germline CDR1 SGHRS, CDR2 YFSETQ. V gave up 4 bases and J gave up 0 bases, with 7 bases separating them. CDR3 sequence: CASSLTANYGYTF. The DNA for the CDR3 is TGCGCCAGCAGCCTGACAGCTAACTATGGCTACACCTTC. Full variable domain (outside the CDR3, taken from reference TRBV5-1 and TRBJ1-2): KAGVTQTPRYLIKTRGQQVTLSCSPISGHRSVSWYQQTPGQGLQFLFEYFSETQRNKGNFPGRFSGRQFSNSRSEMNVSTLELGDSALYLCASSLTANYGYTFGSGTRLTVV.

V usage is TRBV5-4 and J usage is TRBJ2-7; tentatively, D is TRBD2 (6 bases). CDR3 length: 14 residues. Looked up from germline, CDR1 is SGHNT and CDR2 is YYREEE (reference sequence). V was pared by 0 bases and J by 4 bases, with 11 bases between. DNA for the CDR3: TGTGCCAGCAGCTTGGGGGCGGGGTCTTACGAGCAGTACTTC. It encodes CASSLGAGSYEQYF.

The CDR3 DNA follows: TGTGCCAGCAGCCAAGGGTCTAGCGGGGCGTACGAGCAGTACTTC. Residues: CASSQGSSGAYEQYF. The rearrangement joins TRBV3-1 (or the pseudogene TRBV3-2) to TRBJ2-7; TRBD2 aligns across 9 bases. The germline V gene has CDR1 LGHDT and CDR2 YNNKEL (reference sequence). CDR3 length equals 15 residues. The V segment lost 1 base and the J segment 4 bases; nucleotides outside the gene matches: 5.

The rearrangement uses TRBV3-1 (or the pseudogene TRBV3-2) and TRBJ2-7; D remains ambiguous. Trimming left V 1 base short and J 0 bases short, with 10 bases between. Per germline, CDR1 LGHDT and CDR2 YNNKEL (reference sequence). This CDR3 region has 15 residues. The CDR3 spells CASSQVMESSYEQYF. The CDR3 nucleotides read TGTGCCAGCAGCCAAGTAATGGAGAGCTCCTACGAGCAGTACTTC.